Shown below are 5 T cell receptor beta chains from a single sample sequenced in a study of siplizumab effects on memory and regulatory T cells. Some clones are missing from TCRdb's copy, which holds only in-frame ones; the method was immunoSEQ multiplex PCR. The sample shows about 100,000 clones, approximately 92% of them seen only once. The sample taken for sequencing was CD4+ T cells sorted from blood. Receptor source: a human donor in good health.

The chain's CDR3 is CASSEELTGGRNTGELFF. CDR3 DNA sequence: TGTGCCAGCAGTGAAGAGTTGACAGGGGGACGGAACACCGGGGAGCTGTTTTTT. The gene calls are TRBV25-1 and TRBJ2-2; 9 positions match TRBD1. This CDR3 spans 18 amino acids. CDR1 is MGHDK, CDR2 SYGVNS, per germline. J lost 1 base, V lost 2 bases, and 8 bases had no gene match. Together with reference TRBV25-1 and TRBJ2-2, the CDR3 gives the full variable domain: EADIYQTPRYLVIGTGKKITLECSQTMGHDKMYWYQQDPGMELHLIHYSYGVNSTEKGDLSSESTVSRIRTEHFPLTLESARPSHTSQYLCASSEELTGGRNTGELFFGEGSRLTVL.

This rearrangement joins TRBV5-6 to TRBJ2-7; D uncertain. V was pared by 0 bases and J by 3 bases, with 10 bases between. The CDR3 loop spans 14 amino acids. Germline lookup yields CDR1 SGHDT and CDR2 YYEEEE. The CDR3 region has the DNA TGTGCCAGCAGCTTGGGGCTGGAGTTCTACGAGCAGTACTTC. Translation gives CASSLGLEFYEQYF.

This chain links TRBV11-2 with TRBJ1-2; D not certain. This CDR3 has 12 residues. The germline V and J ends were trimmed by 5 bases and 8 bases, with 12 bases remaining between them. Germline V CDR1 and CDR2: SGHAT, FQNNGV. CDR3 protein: CASSPLKGGYTF. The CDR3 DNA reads TGTGCCAGCAGCCCGTTGAAGGGAGGCTACACCTTC.

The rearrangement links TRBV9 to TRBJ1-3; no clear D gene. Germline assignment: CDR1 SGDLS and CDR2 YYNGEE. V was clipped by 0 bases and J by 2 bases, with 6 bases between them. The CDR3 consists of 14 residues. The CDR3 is CASSVEPAGNTIYF. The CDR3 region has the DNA TGTGCCAGCAGCGTAGAGCCGGCTGGAAACACCATATATTTT.

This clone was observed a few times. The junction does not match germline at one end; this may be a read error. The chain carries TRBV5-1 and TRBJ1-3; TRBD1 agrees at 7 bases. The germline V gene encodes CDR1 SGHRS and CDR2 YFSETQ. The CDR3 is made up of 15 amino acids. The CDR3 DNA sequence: TGCGCCAGCAGCTTGGCCGGGACAGCTGGGAACACCATATATTTT. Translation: CASSLAGTAGNTIYF.